This T cell receptor (beta chain) was recorded in a study of blood T cell repertoires in COVID-19. Study details: T cells, B-cell-depleted T cells, or PBMCs provided the cDNA or gDNA that served as material.

Libraries were prepared by immunoSEQ multiplex PCR; TCRdb keeps only in-frame clonotypes and omits some of them. The sample records 80,000 to 100,000 clones, 80% being singletons. V lost 10 bases and J lost 4; bases outside the gene matches: 5. Germline V lookup: CDR1 KGHDR, CDR2 SFDVKD. This CDR3 comprises 13 residues. The chain is built from TRBV24-1 and TRBJ2-2; 7 bases fit TRBD1. Sequenced input: peripheral blood. The receptor was derived from a human donor in a cohort sampled during active COVID-19. The CDR3 DNA sequence: TGTGCCACACAGGGGTGGCGCACCGGGGAGCTGTTTTTT. Its protein product is CATQGWRTGELFF.